This T cell receptor beta chain was recovered during a study of blood T cell repertoires in COVID-19. Generated by immunoSEQ multiplex PCR, the TCRdb table keeps only in-frame clones and is missing some. Of hundreds of thousands of clones listed, just over 85% are singletons. The V end was cut by 6 bases, the J end by 5 bases, with 19 bases between. The CDR3 spans 15 residues. Germline assignment: CDR1 MDHEN and CDR2 SYDVKM. The chain recombines TRBV28 with TRBJ2-5; a weak D match, TRBD1 (6 bases). The source of this sequence is a woman in her 30s with active or convalescent COVID-19. The sample was peripheral blood. CDR3: CASSPKYQGQETQYF. CDR3 in DNA: TGTGCCAGCAGCCCTAAATACCAGGGGCAGGAGACCCAGTACTTC.